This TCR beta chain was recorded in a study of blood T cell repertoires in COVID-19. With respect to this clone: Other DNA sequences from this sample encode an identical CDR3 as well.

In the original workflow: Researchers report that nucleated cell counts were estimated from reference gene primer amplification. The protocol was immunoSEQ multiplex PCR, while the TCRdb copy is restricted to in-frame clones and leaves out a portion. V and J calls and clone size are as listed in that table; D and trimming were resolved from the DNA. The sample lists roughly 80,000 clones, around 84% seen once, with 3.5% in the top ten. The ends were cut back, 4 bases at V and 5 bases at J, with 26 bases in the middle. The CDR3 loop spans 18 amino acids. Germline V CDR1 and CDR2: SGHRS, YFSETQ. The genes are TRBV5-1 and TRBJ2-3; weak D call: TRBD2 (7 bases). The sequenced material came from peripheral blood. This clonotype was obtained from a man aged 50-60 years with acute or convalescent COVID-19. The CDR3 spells CASSIGGQFGGGQDTQYF. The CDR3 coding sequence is TGCGCCAGCAGCATTGGCGGTCAGTTTGGGGGGGGACAAGATACGCAGTATTTT.